The present TCR beta chain was sequenced within a study of shared clonotypes between healthy human individuals. The CDR3 contains 15 residues. Deletions cut 4 bases from V and 9 bases from J, with 17 bases between. CDR1 and CDR2 (germline): SGHRS, YFSETQ. Both subsets, CD45RA+ naive and CD45RA-negative memory, were split from the CD4+ cells. Assay: immunoSEQ multiplex PCR; the TCRdb copy retains only in-frame clones and omits some. Seen here are 500,000 to 550,000 clones, about 96% observed once, and the top ten hold approximately 0.06%. The sequencing sample was made of naive CD4+ T cells sorted from blood. The subset denotes: CD45RA+ positively selected. The genes are TRBV5-1 and TRBJ1-6; possible D gene TRBD1, 6 bases. This TCR was sampled from a woman in her 30s in good health. The CDR3 bases are TGCGCCAGCAGCAGTGGACAGTCCCCTAGTTCACCCCTCCACTTT. Protein: CASSSGQSPSSPLHF.